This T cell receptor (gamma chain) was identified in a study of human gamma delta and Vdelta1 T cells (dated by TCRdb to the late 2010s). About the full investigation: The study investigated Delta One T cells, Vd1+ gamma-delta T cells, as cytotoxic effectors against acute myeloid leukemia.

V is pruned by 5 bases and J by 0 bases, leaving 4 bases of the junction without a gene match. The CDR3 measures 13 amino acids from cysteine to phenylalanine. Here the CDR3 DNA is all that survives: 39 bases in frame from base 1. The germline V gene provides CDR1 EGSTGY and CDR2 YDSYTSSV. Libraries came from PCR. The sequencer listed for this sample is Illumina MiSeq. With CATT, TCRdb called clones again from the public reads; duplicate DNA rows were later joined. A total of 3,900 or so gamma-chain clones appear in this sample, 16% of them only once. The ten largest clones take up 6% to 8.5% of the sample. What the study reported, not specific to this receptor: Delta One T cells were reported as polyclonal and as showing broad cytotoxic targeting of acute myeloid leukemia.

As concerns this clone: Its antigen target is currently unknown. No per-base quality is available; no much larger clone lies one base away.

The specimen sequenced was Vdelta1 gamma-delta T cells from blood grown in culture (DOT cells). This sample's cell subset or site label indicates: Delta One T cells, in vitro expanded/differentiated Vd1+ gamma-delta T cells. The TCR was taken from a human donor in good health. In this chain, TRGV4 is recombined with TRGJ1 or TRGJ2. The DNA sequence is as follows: TGTGCCACCTGGGTCGAGAATTATTATAAGAAACTCTTT. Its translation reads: CATWVENYYKKLF.